These 13 T cell receptor beta chains share one sample of origin, sequenced in a study of cytomegalovirus exposure and HLA in healthy donors. The study ran its PCR with 60 Vbeta and 13 Jbeta primers. Profiled with immunoSEQ multiplex PCR; TCRdb holds only in-frame clones, not every one. Of about 200,000 clones in the sample, approximately 80% were seen once. Sequences were obtained from PBMCs. Receptors originate from a man aged 35-49 years in good health and CMV-seronegative.

V usage is TRBV6-5 and J usage is TRBJ2-3; D not certain. The germline gives CDR1 MNHEY, CDR2 SVGAGI. The V gene lost 6 bases and the J gene lost 5 bases, with 15 bases spanning the gap. CDR3 length equals 14 residues. The CDR3 bases are TGTGCCAGCAGATACAGACCCGGCGGAGATACGCAGTATTTT. Translating it yields CASRYRPGGDTQYF.

The chain combines TRBV9 with TRBJ2-5; D might be TRBD1 (7 bases). This CDR3 spans 15 amino acids. Between the trimmed V and J ends, which lost 0 bases and 4 bases, there was a span of 13 bases. Germline CDR1 and CDR2: SGDLS and YYNGEE. The CDR3 nucleotides read TGTGCCAGCAGCGTAGGAGGGACAGCGGGAGAGACCCAGTACTTC. This gives the protein CASSVGGTAGETQYF.

The V gene is TRBV30, the J gene TRBJ2-7; the match to TRBD1 covers 9 bases. Trimming removed 1 base from V and 5 bases from J; junction bases left unmatched: 3. The CDR3 runs 13 residues. The germline gives CDR1 GTSNPN, CDR2 SVGIG (reference sequence). In DNA, the CDR3 is TGTGCCTGGAGTGGGACAGGGGTGAACGAGCAGTACTTC. This encodes CAWSGTGVNEQYF.

The CDR3: CARAGGGKSDEQFF. DNA for the CDR3: TGTGCCAGAGCGGGAGGAGGGAAAAGCGATGAGCAGTTCTTC. The chain joins TRBV2 to TRBJ2-1; TRBD2 agrees at 9 bases. This CDR3 region has 14 residues. Germline V CDR1 and CDR2: SNHLY, FYNNEI. Germline trimming cut 9 bases from V and 8 bases from J; bases unmatched to any gene: 11.

This clone was counted at least ten times. The J gene is TRBJ1-1, the V gene TRBV7-2, with 8 bases fitting TRBD1. CDR1 is SGHTA and CDR2 is FQGNSA in the germline V gene. The V gene end was trimmed by 3 bases and the J gene end by 5 bases; junction bases not matched to a gene: 5. The CDR3 totals 14 residues. CDR3 nucleotide sequence: TGTGCCAGCAGCTTCCAGGGGGCGGGAACTGAAGCTTTCTTT. Amino acid sequence: CASSFQGAGTEAFF.

This sequence joins TRBV19 and TRBJ2-7; 7 bases line up with TRBD1. CDR1 and CDR2 from the germline V gene are LNHDA and SQIVND (reference sequence). Unmatched junction bases numbered 6, after V lost 4 bases and J lost 3 bases. The CDR3 length is 14 residues. The DNA of the CDR3 is TGTGCCAGTAGTACCAGGGGGAATTACTACGAGCAGTACTTC. Translating it yields CASSTRGNYYEQYF.

V usage is TRBV9 and J usage is TRBJ2-1; unclear D gene. The germline V gene encodes CDR1 SGDLS and CDR2 YYNGEE. CDR3 length equals 15 residues. The germline V and J ends were trimmed by 4 bases and 0 bases, with 11 bases remaining between them. The CDR3: CASSPTVSSYNEQFF. The CDR3 region has the DNA TGTGCCAGCAGCCCGACTGTGAGCTCCTACAATGAGCAGTTCTTC.

The chain uses TRBV4-2 and TRBJ2-1, with 9 bases identical to TRBD2. The CDR3 has 16 residues. Trimming cost V 0 bases and J 8 bases; bases outside gene matches: 8. Germline-derived CDR1 and CDR2 are LGHNA and YNFKEQ. The CDR3 here is CASSQDPGSGSDEQFF. DNA for the CDR3: TGTGCCAGCAGCCAAGATCCGGGTAGCGGGAGCGATGAGCAGTTCTTC.

This chain uses TRBV27 with TRBJ2-7; no clear D gene. The CDR3 extends over 15 amino acids. CDR1 MNHEY and CDR2 SMNVEV come from the germline V gene (reference sequence). Between the trimmed V and J ends, which lost 3 bases and 2 bases, there was a span of 14 bases. The CDR3 DNA follows: TGTGCCAGCAGTTTTGGAGACGCCTTAACCTACGAGCAGTACTTC. Its protein product is CASSFGDALTYEQYF.

The chain links TRBV11-2 to TRBJ2-1; D not certain. Germline CDR1 is SGHAT and CDR2 is FQNNGV. Trimming shortened V by 5 bases and J by 4 bases, and 9 bases separated the two germline ends. CDR3 length equals 13 residues. The CDR3 DNA sequence: TGTGCCAGCAGCCGTCCGGAGTACAATGAGCAGTTCTTC. Protein sequence: CASSRPEYNEQFF.

This clone occurred once. This chain joins TRBV27 and TRBJ2-4; 7 bases map to TRBD2. From germline, CDR1 is MNHEY and CDR2 SMNVEV (reference sequence). With 2 bases clipped from V and 2 bases from J, the junction kept 9 bases outside the gene matches. CDR3 length equals 17 residues. CDR3 sequence reads: CASSLRAGVRTKNIQYF. The CDR3 coding sequence is TGTGCCAGCAGTTTACGGGCGGGAGTTAGAACCAAAAACATTCAGTACTTC.

The V call is TRBV6-5, the J call TRBJ1-1; 8 nucleotides align to TRBD1. Trimming at V came to 6 bases and at J to 11 bases, leaving 8 bases not matched to a gene. This CDR3 comprises 12 residues. CDR1 and CDR2 from the germline V gene are MNHEY and SVGAGI. The CDR3 region has the DNA TGTGCCAGCAGCCTCGGACAGGGCCTTGCTTTCTTT. Its protein product is CASSLGQGLAFF.

This clone has only a few counts. The chain carries TRBV28 and TRBJ2-1; 8 nucleotides align to TRBD2. The germline V gene encodes CDR1 MDHEN and CDR2 SYDVKM. Trimming cost V 4 bases and J 8 bases; bases outside gene matches: 10. This CDR3 has 15 residues. The CDR3 sequence is CASSSGGLARHEQFF. In DNA, the CDR3 is TGTGCCAGCAGTTCGGGGGGGCTAGCGAGGCATGAGCAGTTCTTC.